This entry describes one T cell receptor beta chain. Antigen specificity is unknown. V lost 4 bases and J 2 bases, leaving 16 bases between the germline ends. This CDR3 is 16 amino acids long. Germline V CDR1 and CDR2: ENHRY, SYGVKD. The sample originates from a study of cytotoxic CD8 clonotypes in ibrutinib-treated CLL. Looking at the study overall: Partial response was seen in roughly 25 patients and complete response in 2; after median around 69 months, approximately 14 stayed remitted, about 12 progressed. The study, taken as a whole, reports: Starting clonality was above that of age-matched healthy donors and tracked circulating CD8+ T-cell counts. Patients with sustained remission and those progressing were sampled at differing times.

Assay: immunoSEQ multiplex PCR; the TCRdb copy retains only in-frame clones and omits some. The table shows approximately 280,000 clones, with more than 70% occurring only once. The chain combines TRBV10-3 with TRBJ2-3; D possibly corresponds to TRBD2 (5 bases). The source material was PBMCs, sampled at disease progression, from a patient treated with ibrutinib. The TCR was taken from a human donor with chronic lymphocytic leukemia. The CDR3 nucleotides are TGTGCCATCAGTGGGGCCTCGGGAACTTCCACAGATACGCAGTATTTT. It specifies CAISGASGTSTDTQYF.